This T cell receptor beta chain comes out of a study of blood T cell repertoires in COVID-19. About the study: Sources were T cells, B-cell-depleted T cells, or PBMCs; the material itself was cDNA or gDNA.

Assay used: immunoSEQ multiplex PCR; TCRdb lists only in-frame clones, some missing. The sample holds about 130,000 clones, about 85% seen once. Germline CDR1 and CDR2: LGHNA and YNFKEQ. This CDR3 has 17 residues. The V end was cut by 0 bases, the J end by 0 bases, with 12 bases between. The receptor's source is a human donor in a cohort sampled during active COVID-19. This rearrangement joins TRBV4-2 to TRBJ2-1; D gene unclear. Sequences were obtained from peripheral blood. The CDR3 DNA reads TGTGCCAGCAGCCAAGAGTTGCGACTGAGCTCCTACAATGAGCAGTTCTTC. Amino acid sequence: CASSQELRLSSYNEQFF.